This TCR beta chain was documented in a study of OX40 agonist ivuxolimab in advanced cancers. V was cut by 7 bases and J by 1 base, with 16 bases left in between. Germline-derived CDR1 and CDR2 are SGHAT and FQNNGV. The CDR3 loop spans 15 amino acids. Repertoires were generated with immunoSEQ multiplex PCR, while TCRdb's copy carries only in-frame clones and drops some. The sample holds about 58,000 clones, roughly 77% seen once. The receptor comes from an adult with an advanced solid tumor such as melanoma, head and neck, liver or kidney cancer. The material sequenced was CD4+ or CD8+ T cells sorted from blood, taken in a trial of the OX40 agonist ivuxolimab. The chain has TRBV11-2 and TRBJ1-1; D is ambiguous. This CDR3 reads CASTIGRAGNTEAFF. The DNA of the CDR3 is TGTGCCAGCACCATCGGGAGGGCGGGGAACACTGAAGCTTTCTTT.